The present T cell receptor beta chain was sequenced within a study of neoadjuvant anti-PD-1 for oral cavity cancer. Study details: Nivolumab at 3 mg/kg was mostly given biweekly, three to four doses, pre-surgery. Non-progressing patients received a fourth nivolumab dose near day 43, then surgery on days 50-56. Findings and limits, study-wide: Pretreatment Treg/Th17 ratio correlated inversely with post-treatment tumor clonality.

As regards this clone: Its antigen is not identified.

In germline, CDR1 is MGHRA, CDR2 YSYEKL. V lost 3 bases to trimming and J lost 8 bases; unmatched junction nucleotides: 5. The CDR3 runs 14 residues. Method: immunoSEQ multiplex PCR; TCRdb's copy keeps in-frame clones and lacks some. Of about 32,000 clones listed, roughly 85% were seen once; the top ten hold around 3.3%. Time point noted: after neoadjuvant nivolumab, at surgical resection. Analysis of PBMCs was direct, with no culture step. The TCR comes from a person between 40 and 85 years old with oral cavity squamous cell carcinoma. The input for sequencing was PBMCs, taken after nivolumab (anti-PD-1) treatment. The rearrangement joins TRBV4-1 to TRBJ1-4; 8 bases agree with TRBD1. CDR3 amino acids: CASSQKDRAEKLFF. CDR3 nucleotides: TGCGCCAGCAGCCAGAAGGACAGGGCGGAAAAACTGTTTTTT.